This T cell receptor beta chain derives from a study of control samples from healthy donors and cancer patients. Sequencing was performed with immunoSEQ multiplex PCR; in TCRdb, only in-frame clones are kept and a portion is missing. The top ten hold about 2.8% of the sample, which has roughly 120,000 clones, over 85% seen once. This sequence was found in a man aged 25-45 years in good health. The sequenced material came from blood.

The CDR3 region is CASSLPGLAGGGQYF. The CDR3, as DNA: TGCGCCAGCAGCTTACCGGGACTAGCGGGGGGTGGGCAGTATTTT. This rearrangement joins TRBV5-1 to TRBJ2-3; 15 nucleotides align to TRBD2. Unmatched junction bases numbered 6, after V lost 2 bases and J lost 11 bases. The CDR3 sequence is 15 residues long. Looked up from germline, CDR1 is SGHRS and CDR2 is YFSETQ.